This TCR beta chain came from a study of blood T cell repertoires in COVID-19. The wider study: COVID-19 samples collected from the United States, Italy and Spain covered acute and convalescent phases. The analysed material was cDNA or gDNA that came from T cells, B-cell-depleted T cells, or PBMCs.

CDR1 SGHRS and CDR2 YFSETQ come from the germline V gene. The junction had 11 bases not matched to a gene; V was cut back by 4 bases and J by 4 bases. This CDR3 is 16 amino acids long. Original handling: Reference gene primer amplification gave nucleated cell count estimates. Data came from immunoSEQ multiplex PCR; TCRdb stores just in-frame clones and leaves some out. That table gives V, J and clone size, and the DNA gave D and trimming. The sample lists roughly 200,000 clones; around 86% were seen once. Seattle's enrolled individuals joined amid active infection and were then monitored longitudinally.

The TCR sequence derives from a woman aged 50 to 65 with COVID-19, enrolled during active disease. The specimen was peripheral blood. V and J are TRBV5-1 and TRBJ2-4; TRBD1 agrees at 7 bases. Here the CDR3 reads CASSLDRRNGKNIQYF. The CDR3 DNA is TGCGCCAGCAGCCTGGACAGGCGCAACGGTAAAAACATTCAGTACTTC.